This TCR beta chain came from a study of shared clonotypes between healthy human individuals. It was CD45RO-negative cells, positively selected for CCR7, that made up naive CD8 cells, with terminally differentiated effector memory CD45RA+ cells excluded. The assay was immunoSEQ multiplex PCR, and TCRdb's table has in-frame clones only and misses some. The data show 750,000 to 1,000,000 clones, 92% seen once. From germline, CDR1 is LNHDA and CDR2 SQIVND (reference sequence). This CDR3 has 18 residues. The ends lost 6 bases at V and 1 base at J; junction bases unmatched: 10. The study, taken as a whole, reports: The study generally estimated greater richness for naive than memory subsets.

Note on this clone: The target antigen is unknown.

This chain connects TRBV19 to TRBJ2-4; 12 nucleotides agree with TRBD2. The sequence was collected from a man aged 30 to 45 in good health. The sequenced material came from naive CD8+ T cells sorted from blood. DNA for the CDR3: TGTGCCAGTAGGGGGACTAGCGGGCGTTCGTTTGCCAAAAACATTCAGTACTTC. Translated, it gives CASRGTSGRSFAKNIQYF. The whole variable domain, remainder taken from reference TRBV19 and TRBJ2-4, is DGGITQSPKYLFRKEGQNVTLSCEQNLNHDAMYWYRQDPGQGLRLIYYSQIVNDFQKGDIAEGYSVSREKKESFPLTVTSAQKNPTAFYLCASRGTSGRSFAKNIQYFGAGTRLSVL.